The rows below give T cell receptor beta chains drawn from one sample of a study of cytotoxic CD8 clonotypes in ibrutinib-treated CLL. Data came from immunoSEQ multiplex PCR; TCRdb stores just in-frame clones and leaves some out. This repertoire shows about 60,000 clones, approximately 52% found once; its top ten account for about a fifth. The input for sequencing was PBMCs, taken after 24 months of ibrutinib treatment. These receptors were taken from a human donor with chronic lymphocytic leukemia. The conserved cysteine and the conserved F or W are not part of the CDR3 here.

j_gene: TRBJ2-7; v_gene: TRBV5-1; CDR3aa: ASANTVSYEQY
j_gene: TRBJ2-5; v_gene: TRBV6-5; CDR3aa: ASSRGTQETQY
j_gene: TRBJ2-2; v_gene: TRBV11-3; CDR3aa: ASSLGTTSPRELF
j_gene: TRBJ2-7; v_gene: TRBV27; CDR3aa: ASSWVQGAPYEQY
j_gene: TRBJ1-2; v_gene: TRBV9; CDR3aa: ASSDPTGEGGYT
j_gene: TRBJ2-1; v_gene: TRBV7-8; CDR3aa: ASSLGQERGGEQF
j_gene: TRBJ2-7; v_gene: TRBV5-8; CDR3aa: ASSQDTAGASYEQY
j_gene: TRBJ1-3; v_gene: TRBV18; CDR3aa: ASSPTNSGNTIY
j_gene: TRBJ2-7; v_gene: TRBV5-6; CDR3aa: ASSYDRGSYYEQY
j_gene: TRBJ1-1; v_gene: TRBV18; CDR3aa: ASSPSELHTEAF
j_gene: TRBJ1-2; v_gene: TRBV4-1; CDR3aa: ASSQDTRDYGYT
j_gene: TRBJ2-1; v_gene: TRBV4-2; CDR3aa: ASSHRLGPENEQF
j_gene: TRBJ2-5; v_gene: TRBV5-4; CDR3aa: ASSLLAGGRETQY
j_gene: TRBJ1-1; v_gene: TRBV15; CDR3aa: ATSRDPDGYEAF
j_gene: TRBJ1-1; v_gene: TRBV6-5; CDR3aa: ASRPSGGRPEAF
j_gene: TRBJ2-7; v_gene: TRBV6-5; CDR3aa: ASSKSSYEQY
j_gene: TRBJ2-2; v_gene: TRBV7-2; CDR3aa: ASSLNFNTGELF
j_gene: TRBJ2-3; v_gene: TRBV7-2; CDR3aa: ASSLSRGTDTQY
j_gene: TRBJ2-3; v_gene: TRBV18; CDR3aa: ASSPLGLAGVTDTQY
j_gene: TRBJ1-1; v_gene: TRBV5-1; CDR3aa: ASSFGRGTEAF
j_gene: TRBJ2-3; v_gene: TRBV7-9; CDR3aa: ASEGLAITDTQY
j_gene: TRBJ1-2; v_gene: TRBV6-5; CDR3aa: ASSYSMEGAINGYT
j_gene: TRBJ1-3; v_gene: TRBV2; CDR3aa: ASLRDRGLSSGNTIY
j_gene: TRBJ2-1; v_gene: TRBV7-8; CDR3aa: ASLREAGGYNEQF
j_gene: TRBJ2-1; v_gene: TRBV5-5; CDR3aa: ASSLGQGGRMNEQF
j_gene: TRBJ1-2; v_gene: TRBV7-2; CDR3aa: ASSLVPGPYGYT
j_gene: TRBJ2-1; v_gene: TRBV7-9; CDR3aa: ASSLGIAGGKNEQF
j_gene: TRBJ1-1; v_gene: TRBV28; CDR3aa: ASSVINREAF
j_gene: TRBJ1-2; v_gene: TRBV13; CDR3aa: ASGRSYGYT